The clone carrying this T cell receptor (beta chain) has a count of ten or more. V gave up 0 bases and J gave up 6 bases; unmatched junction bases: 8. The CDR3 is 16 residues long. The germline V gene encodes CDR1 SGHRS and CDR2 YFSETQ. The data were obtained in a study of T cells in Graves' hyperthyroidism and ophthalmopathy. Amplified TCR beta CDR3 regions derived from RNA transcripts. First-round RT-PCR targeting the TCR CDR3 was performed with the HTBI primer set. TCRdb passed the multiplex PCR reads through MiXCR, listing each CDR3 protein once. Of around 390,000 distinct CDR3 sequences in the sample, roughly 14% were seen once.

The sequenced material came from blood. V gene TRBV5-1 combines with J gene TRBJ2-1; the match to TRBD1 covers 8 bases. The source of this sequence is a woman in her 30s with Graves' ophthalmopathy. As DNA, the CDR3 is TGCGCCAGCAGCTTGGCCGTAGGACAGGGAGGCAATGAGCAGTTCTTC. Residues: CASSLAVGQGGNEQFF.